This T cell receptor beta chain derives from a study of OX40 agonist ivuxolimab in advanced cancers. Germline loops: CDR1 MNHNY, CDR2 SVGAGI (reference sequence). V dropped 4 bases and J dropped 4 bases, with 15 bases sitting between them. The CDR3 totals 15 residues. A single count supports this clone. Its antigen is undetermined. The table came from immunoSEQ multiplex PCR; TCRdb's copy has only in-frame clones and leaves some out. This table holds approximately 99,000 clones, 75% to 95% found once. Study-level points and caveats: Normalized expansion of T-cell clones was also low for some nonresponders. The investigators did not determine what antigen specificity the expanded peripheral T cells had.

This receptor was obtained from an adult with an advanced solid tumor such as melanoma, head and neck, liver or kidney cancer. Sequenced material: CD4+ or CD8+ T cells sorted from blood, taken in a trial of the OX40 agonist ivuxolimab. This chain joins TRBV6-6 and TRBJ2-3; D gene ambiguous. The chain's CDR3 is CASSSRTGLPDTQYF. In nucleotides, the CDR3 is TGTGCCAGCAGTTCCAGAACGGGCTTGCCAGATACGCAGTATTTT.